This TCR beta chain appears in the sequencing data of a study of beta chain features in type 1 diabetes. Study at large: Age, gender, cell numbers and subset yield matched between patients and controls.

Findings of the study overall: The study left unresolved whether HLA type influences TCRB rearrangement. Moderate yet significant TCRB CDR3 shortening was seen in Type 1 diabetes patients in all four CD4+ subsets.

As to this clone: What it binds is not known.

This CDR3 has 15 residues. The germline V gene has CDR1 MNHNS and CDR2 SASEGT. With 7 bases clipped from V and 3 bases from J, the junction kept 8 bases outside the gene matches. Reverse transcription of all isolated RNA meant that expressed TCRB transcripts were sequenced. About 3.57 million reads were obtained on average from naive, central memory and regulatory T cell samples. This table comes from immunoSEQ multiplex PCR, and its TCRdb copy is limited to in-frame clones, with some not included. The sample contains over 300,000 clones, roughly 9% of which appear only once. The sample consisted of central memory CD4+ T cells from blood. This clonotype originated in a man aged 25-45 years with type 1 diabetes. This chain uses TRBV6-1 with TRBJ2-5; 10 bases match TRBD1. Written as DNA, the CDR3 is TGTGCCAGCACCCCAGCGGGACAGGGGAAAGAGACCCAGTACTTC. It is translated as CASTPAGQGKETQYF.